This T cell receptor beta chain was identified in a study of blood T cell repertoires in COVID-19. Study-wide background: PBMCs, B-cell-depleted T cells, or T cells were the source of the cDNA or gDNA that made up the material.

Source study methods: Amplifying reference gene primers gave estimates of nucleated cell counts. Profiling relied on immunoSEQ multiplex PCR, and the TCRdb table lists in-frame clones only, not all of them. V and J calls and clone size are given by that table; D and trimming were obtained from the DNA. The profile covers 45,000 to 55,000 clones, with approximately 84% appearing a single time and 25% to 30% taken by the ten largest. This CDR3 is 14 amino acids long. The germline V gene has CDR1 MDHEN and CDR2 SYDVKM. The ends lost 3 bases at V and 3 bases at J; junction bases unmatched: 4. This sequence originates from a human donor in a cohort sampled during active COVID-19. The chain is built from TRBV28 and TRBJ1-1; 7 bases fit TRBD1. Sequences were obtained from peripheral blood. The CDR3, as DNA: TGTGCCAGCAGTTTTCCCGACAGGGACACTGAAGCTTTCTTT. The encoded protein is CASSFPDRDTEAFF.